Below, 8 T cell receptor beta chains from the same sample are listed, as sequenced in a study of blood T cell repertoires in COVID-19. Produced via immunoSEQ multiplex PCR; TCRdb's table is partial and in-frame only. The sample lists around 150,000 clones, around 88% occurring once. The specimen sequenced was peripheral blood. The receptors come from a human donor in a cohort sampled during active COVID-19.

The chain links TRBV28 to TRBJ2-7; D might be TRBD1 (5 bases). The CDR3 contains 13 residues. V lost 4 bases, J lost 5 bases, and 12 bases lay in between. Germline CDR1 and CDR2: MDHEN and SYDVKM. The CDR3 is CASSSVGVDEQYF. CDR3 nucleotides: TGTGCCAGCAGTTCGGTAGGGGTAGACGAGCAGTACTTC.

CDR3 bases: TGTGCCAGCAGCTGGCTCCAGGGTGCGAAGTCGTCACCCCTCCACTTT. Its translation: CASSWLQGAKSSPLHF. The V and J genes are TRBV5-6 and TRBJ1-6; D perhaps matches TRBD1 (5 bases). Trimming removed 3 bases at V and 10 bases at J, with 20 bases between. The CDR3 is 16 amino acids. Per the germline V gene, CDR1 is SGHDT and CDR2 is YYEEEE.

The table lists this clone with a few counts. The chain links TRBV30 to TRBJ2-7; 9 nucleotides agree with TRBD1. The J segment lost 2 bases and the V segment lost 2 bases, leaving 4 bases of the junction unmatched. The germline V gene encodes CDR1 GTSNPN and CDR2 SVGIG (reference sequence). The CDR3 sequence is 14 residues long. The CDR3 bases are TGTGCCTGGAGTCCAACAGGGGGCCCCTACGAGCAGTACTTC. The encoded protein is CAWSPTGGPYEQYF.

The J gene is TRBJ2-7, the V gene TRBV11-1, with D unclear. Trimming took 6 bases from V and 4 from J, leaving 19 bases between them. Germline lookup yields CDR1 SGHAT and CDR2 FQDESV (reference sequence). The CDR3 totals 15 residues. CDR3 DNA: TGTGCCAGCAGTGAGAATCAGGTATCCTCTTACGAGCAGTACTTC. It encodes CASSENQVSSYEQYF. Supplemented by reference TRBV11-1 and TRBJ2-7, the full variable domain reads EAEVAQSPRYKITEKSQAVAFWCDPISGHATLYWYRQILGQGPELLVQFQDESVVDDSQLPKDRFSAERLKGVDSTLKIQPAELGDSAMYLCASSENQVSSYEQYFGPGTRLTVT.

This clone was counted a single time. CDR3 DNA sequence: TGTGCCAGCAGCTTGAGAGACAGAAACACCGGGGAGCTGTTTTTT. Protein product: CASSLRDRNTGELFF. The rearrangement links TRBV5-4 to TRBJ2-2; D might be TRBD1 (5 bases). V gave up 1 base and J gave up 2 bases, with 9 bases separating them. There are 15 residues in the CDR3. The germline CDR1 and CDR2 sequences are SGHNT and YYREEE (reference sequence).

J is TRBJ1-1 and V is TRBV3-1 (or the pseudogene TRBV3-2); D ambiguous. CDR3 length: 15 amino acids. V lost 1 base to trimming and J lost 7 bases, with 16 bases between them. Germline assignment: CDR1 LGHDT and CDR2 YNNKEL (reference sequence). The DNA of the CDR3 is TGTGCCAGCAGCCAAGGTCGCGCGCGAAGGAGTGAAGCTTTCTTT. It translates to CASSQGRARRSEAFF.

DNA for the CDR3: TGTGCCAGCAGCCCCGCGGGGGGGAATTCACCCCTCCACTTT. Its translation is CASSPAGGNSPLHF. This sequence joins TRBV9 and TRBJ1-6, with D perhaps TRBD1 (5 bases). The CDR3 is 14 residues long. The germline CDR1 and CDR2 sequences are SGDLS and YYNGEE. V was clipped by 4 bases and J by 7 bases, with 12 bases between them.

CDR3 coding DNA: TGCAGCGTTGAGGACCCGCGGACAGAGGCCTACAATGAGCAGTTCTTC. Its protein is CSVEDPRTEAYNEQFF. The gene calls are TRBV29-1 and TRBJ2-1; a possible D gene is TRBD1 (6 bases). V gave up 3 bases and J gave up 2 bases, with 17 bases separating them. The CDR3 is 16 amino acids. Germline V lookup: CDR1 SQVTM, CDR2 ANQGSEA.